This T cell receptor (beta chain) comes out of a study of blood T cell repertoires in COVID-19. Study context: COVID-19 samples from acute and convalescent phases originated in the United States, Italy and Spain.

CDR1 and CDR2 (germline): SGHRS, YFSETQ. V was pared by 4 bases and J by 8 bases, with 12 bases of the junction left unmatched. CDR3 length equals 16 residues. Authors' processing steps: Reference gene primer amplification yielded estimated nucleated cell counts. TCRdb's copy holds only in-frame clones and misses some; the assay was immunoSEQ multiplex PCR. V and J calls and clone size come straight from that table; D and trimming were deduced from the DNA. The sample lists more than 200,000 clones; less than 90% were seen once. Sequenced: peripheral blood. The gene calls are TRBV5-1 and TRBJ1-2; TRBD1 agrees at 12 bases. This clonotype was sampled from a man aged 30 to 39 with active or convalescent COVID-19. The CDR3 region has the DNA TGCGCCAGCAGCACTACCGGGACAGGGGGCGGATACGGCTACACCTTC. Translating it yields CASSTTGTGGGYGYTF.